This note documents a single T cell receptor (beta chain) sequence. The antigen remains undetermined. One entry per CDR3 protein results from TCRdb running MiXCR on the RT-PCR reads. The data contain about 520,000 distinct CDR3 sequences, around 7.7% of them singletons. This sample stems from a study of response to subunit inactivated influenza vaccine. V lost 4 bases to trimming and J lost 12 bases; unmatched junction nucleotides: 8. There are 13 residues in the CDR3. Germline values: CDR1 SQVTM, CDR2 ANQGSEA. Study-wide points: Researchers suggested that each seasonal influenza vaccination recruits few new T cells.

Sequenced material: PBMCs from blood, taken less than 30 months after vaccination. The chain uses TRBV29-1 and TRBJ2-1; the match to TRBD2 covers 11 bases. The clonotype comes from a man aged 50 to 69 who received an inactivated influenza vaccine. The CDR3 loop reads CSVVGLAGGVQFF. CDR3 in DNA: TGCAGCGTTGTTGGGCTAGCGGGAGGTGTGCAGTTCTTC.